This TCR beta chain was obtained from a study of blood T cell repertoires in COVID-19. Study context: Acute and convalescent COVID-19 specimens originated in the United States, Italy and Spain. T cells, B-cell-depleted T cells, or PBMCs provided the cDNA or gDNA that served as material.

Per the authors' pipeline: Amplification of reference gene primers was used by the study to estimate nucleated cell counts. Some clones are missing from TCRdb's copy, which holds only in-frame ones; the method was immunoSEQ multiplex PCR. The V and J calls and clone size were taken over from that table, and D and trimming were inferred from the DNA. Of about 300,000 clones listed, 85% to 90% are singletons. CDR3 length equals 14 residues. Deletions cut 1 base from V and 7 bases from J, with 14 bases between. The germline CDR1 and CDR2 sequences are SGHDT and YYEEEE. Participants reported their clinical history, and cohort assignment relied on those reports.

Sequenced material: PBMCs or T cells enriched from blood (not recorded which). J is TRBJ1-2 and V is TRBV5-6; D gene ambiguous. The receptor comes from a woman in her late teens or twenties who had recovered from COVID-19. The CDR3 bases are TGTGCCAGCAGCTTGCCGGAGAGGGTCGGTGGCTACACCTTC. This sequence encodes CASSLPERVGGYTF.